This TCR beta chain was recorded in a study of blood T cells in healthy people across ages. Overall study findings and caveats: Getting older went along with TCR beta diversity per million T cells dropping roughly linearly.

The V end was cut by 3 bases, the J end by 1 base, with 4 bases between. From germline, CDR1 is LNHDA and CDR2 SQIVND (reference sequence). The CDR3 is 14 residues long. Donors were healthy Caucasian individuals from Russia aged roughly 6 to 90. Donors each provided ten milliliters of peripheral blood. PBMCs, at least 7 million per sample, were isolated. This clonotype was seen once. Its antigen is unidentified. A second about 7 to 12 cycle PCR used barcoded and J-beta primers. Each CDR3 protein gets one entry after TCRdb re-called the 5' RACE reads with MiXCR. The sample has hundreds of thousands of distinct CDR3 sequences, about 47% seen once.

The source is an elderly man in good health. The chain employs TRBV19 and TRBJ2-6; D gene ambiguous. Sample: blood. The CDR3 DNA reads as TGTGCCAGTAGTATGGGGTCTGGGGCCAACGTCCTGACTTTC. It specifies CASSMGSGANVLTF.